This TCR beta chain came from a study of T cell repertoires in cytomegalovirus infection. Overall study context: Recently identified HLA-C-restricted and well-studied HLA-B-restricted CMV epitopes were used. Findings of the study overall: Totalled public TCR beta family frequency picked out people who carried CMV plus the relevant HLA.

The sample holds a few counts of this clonotype. Antigen specificity is unknown. MiXCR, run by TCRdb on the reads, gives a single entry per CDR3 protein. The sample records fewer than 850,000 distinct CDR3 sequences, roughly 28% being singletons. The CDR3 consists of 14 residues. Trimming took off 8 bases at V and 7 bases at J, with 17 bases between the two ends. The germline V gene has CDR1 MNHNS and CDR2 SASEGT. This sequence joins TRBV6-1 and TRBJ1-4; D remains unclear. Sequenced here: cultured CD8+ T cells from PBMCs, sampled from culture after CMV antigen stimulation. The origin of this receptor is a human donor in good health (CMV status not recorded). Some clones in this sample may be carry-over from other donors' samples. This chain's CDR3 is CASRPWDVGEKLFF. In DNA, the CDR3 is TGTGCCAGCCGACCATGGGATGTCGGTGAAAAACTGTTTTTT.